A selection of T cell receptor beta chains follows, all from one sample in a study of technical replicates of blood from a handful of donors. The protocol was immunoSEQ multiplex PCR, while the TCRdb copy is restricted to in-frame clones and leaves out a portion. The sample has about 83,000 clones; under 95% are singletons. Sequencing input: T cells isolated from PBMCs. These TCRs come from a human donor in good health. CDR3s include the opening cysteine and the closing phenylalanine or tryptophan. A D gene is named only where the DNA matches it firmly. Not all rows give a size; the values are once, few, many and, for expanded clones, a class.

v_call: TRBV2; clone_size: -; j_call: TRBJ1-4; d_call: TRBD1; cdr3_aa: CASTGGPNEKLFF; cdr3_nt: TGTGCCAGCACAGGGGGGCCTAATGAAAAACTGTTTTTT
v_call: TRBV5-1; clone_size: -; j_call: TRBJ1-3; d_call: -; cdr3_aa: CATKEGISGNTIYF; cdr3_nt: TGCGCCACCAAGGAGGGCATCTCTGGAAACACCATATATTTT
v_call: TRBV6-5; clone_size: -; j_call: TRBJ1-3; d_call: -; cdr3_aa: CASRQGNSGNTIYF; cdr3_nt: TGTGCCAGCAGACAGGGAAACTCTGGAAACACCATATATTTT
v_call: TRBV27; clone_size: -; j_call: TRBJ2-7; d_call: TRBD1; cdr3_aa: CASSRTGGAYEQYF; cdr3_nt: TGTGCCAGCAGTAGAACAGGGGGCGCGTACGAGCAGTACTTC
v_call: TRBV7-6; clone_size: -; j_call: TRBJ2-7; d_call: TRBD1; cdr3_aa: CASSETGQGAYEQYF; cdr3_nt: TGTGCCAGCAGCGAGACGGGACAGGGAGCCTACGAGCAGTACTTC
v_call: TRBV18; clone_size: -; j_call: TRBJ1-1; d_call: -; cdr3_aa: CASSGELVNTEAFF; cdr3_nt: TGTGCCAGCTCTGGCGAGCTAGTGAACACTGAAGCTTTCTTT
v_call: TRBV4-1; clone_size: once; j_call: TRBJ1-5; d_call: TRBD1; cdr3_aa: CASSQGRDRGYQPQHF; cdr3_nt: TGCGCCAGCAGCCAGGGCCGGGACAGGGGTTATCAGCCCCAGCATTTT
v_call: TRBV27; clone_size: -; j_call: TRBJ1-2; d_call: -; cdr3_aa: CASRLSGTPHAVYGYTF; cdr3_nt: TGTGCCAGCAGGCTATCCGGGACACCTCACGCGGTCTATGGCTACACCTTC
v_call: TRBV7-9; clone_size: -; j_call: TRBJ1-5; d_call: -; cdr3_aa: CASSGGGPQHF; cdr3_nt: TGTGCCAGCAGTGGGGGGGGTCCCCAGCATTTT
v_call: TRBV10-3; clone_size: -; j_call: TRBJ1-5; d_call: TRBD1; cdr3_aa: CATRQGAGQPQHF; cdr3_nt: TGTGCCACCAGACAGGGGGCTGGTCAGCCCCAGCATTTT
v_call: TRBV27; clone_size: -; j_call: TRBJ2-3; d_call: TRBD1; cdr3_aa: CASSLRGLGVTSTDTQYF; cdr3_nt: TGTGCCAGCAGTTTAAGGGGGCTAGGGGTTACTAGCACAGATACGCAGTATTTT
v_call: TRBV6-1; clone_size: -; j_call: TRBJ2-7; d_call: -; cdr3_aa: CASSEYTRGYEQYF; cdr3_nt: TGTGCCAGCAGTGAGTATACCCGGGGTTACGAGCAGTACTTC
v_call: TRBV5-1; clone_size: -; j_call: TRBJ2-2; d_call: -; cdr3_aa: CASSRDSNTGELFF; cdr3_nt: TGCGCCAGCAGCCGGGATTCGAACACCGGGGAGCTGTTTTTT
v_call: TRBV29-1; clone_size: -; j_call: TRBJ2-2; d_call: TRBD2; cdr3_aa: CSGGLASGELFF; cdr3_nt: TGCAGCGGCGGACTAGCGTCCGGGGAGCTGTTTTTT
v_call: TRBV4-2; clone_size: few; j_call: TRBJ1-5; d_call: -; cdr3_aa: CASSQEEGARNQPQHF; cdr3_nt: TGTGCCAGCAGCCAAGAGGAAGGGGCCCGCAATCAGCCCCAGCATTTT
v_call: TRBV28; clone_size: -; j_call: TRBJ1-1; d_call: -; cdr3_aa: CASSPQRIRNTEAFF; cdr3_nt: TGTGCCAGCAGTCCACAGAGAATACGAAACACTGAAGCTTTCTTT
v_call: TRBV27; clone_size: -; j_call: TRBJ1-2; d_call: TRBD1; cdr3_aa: CASSPSGGESYGYTF; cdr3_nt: TGTGCCAGCAGTCCCTCAGGGGGCGAGAGTTATGGCTACACCTTC
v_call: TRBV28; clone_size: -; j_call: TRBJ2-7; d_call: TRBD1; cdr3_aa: CASYDRDRGHEQYF; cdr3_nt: TGTGCCAGCTACGATAGAGACAGGGGCCACGAGCAGTACTTC
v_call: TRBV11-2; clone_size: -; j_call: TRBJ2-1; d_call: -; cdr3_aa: CASSSSPDFYNEQFF; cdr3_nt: TGTGCCAGCAGCTCATCTCCGGACTTTTACAATGAGCAGTTCTTC
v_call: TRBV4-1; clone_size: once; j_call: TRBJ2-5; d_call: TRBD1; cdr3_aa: CASSDDRGETQYF; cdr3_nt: TGCGCCAGCAGCGATGACAGGGGAGAGACCCAGTACTTC
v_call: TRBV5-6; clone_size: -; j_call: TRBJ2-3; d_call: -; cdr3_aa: CASRLSGGRGTDTQYF; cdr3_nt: TGTGCCAGCCGCCTCTCTGGGGGCAGGGGCACAGATACGCAGTATTTT
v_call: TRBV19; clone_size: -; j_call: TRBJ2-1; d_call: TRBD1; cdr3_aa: CASSTLRTGVYNEQFF; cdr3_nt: TGTGCCAGTAGTACCCTAAGGACAGGGGTCTACAATGAGCAGTTCTTC
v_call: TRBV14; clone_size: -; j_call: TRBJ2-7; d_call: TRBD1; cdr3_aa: CASSQAGTVTYEQYF; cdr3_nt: TGTGCCAGCAGCCAAGCCGGGACAGTTACCTACGAGCAGTACTTC
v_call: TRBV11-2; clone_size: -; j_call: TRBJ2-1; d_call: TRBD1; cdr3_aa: CASSRPGGDRQFF; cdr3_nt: TGTGCCAGCAGCCGACCAGGGGGAGATAGGCAGTTCTTC
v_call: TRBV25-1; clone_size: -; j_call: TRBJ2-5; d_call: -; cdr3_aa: CASSESPGYQETQYF; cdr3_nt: TGTGCCAGCAGTGAATCACCGGGATACCAAGAGACCCAGTACTTC
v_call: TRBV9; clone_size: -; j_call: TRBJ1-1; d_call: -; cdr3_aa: CASSTGVEAFF; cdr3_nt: TGTGCCAGCAGCACGGGGGTAGAAGCTTTCTTT
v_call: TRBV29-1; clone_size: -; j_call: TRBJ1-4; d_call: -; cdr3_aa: CSVVDRRGGEKLFF; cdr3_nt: TGCAGCGTCGTTGACAGGCGGGGAGGGGAAAAACTGTTTTTT
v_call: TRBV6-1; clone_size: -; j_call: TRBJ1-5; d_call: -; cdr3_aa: CASSEVRGNSNQPQHF; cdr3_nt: TGTGCCAGCAGTGAAGTTAGGGGGAATAGCAATCAGCCCCAGCATTTT
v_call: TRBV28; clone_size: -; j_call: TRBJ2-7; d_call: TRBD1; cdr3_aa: CASRQGTRRSYEQYF; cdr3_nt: TGTGCCAGCAGACAGGGGACCCGACGGTCCTACGAGCAGTACTTC
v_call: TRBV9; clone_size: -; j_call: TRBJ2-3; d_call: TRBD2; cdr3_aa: CASSVGSGGYTDTQYF; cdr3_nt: TGTGCCAGCAGCGTAGGGAGCGGGGGTTACACAGATACGCAGTATTTT
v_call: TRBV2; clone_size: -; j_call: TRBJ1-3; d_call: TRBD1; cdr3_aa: CAIRRPRDRAVTIYF; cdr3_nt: TGTGCCATCCGCCGACCCCGGGACAGGGCGGTCACCATATATTTT
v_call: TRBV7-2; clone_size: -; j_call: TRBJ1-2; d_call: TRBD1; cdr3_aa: CASSSRQGLGYTF; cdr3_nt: TGTGCCAGCAGCTCAAGACAGGGACTCGGCTACACCTTC
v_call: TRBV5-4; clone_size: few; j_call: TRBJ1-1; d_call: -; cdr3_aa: CASTGLNTEAFF; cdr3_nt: TGTGCCAGCACAGGGTTGAACACTGAAGCTTTCTTT
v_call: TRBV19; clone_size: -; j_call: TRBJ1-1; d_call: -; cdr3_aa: CASSTQEGTRAFF; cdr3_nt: TGTGCCAGTAGTACCCAAGAGGGGACAAGGGCTTTCTTT
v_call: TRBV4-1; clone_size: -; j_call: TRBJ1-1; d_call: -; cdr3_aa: CASSQDREGEAFF; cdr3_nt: TGCGCCAGCAGCCAAGATCGGGAAGGTGAAGCTTTCTTT
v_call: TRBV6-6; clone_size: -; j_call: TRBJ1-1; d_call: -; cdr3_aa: CASRYNTEAFF; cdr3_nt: TGTGCCAGCAGATATAACACTGAAGCTTTCTTT
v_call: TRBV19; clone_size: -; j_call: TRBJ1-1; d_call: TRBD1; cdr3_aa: CASSLADRVTEAFF; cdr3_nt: TGTGCCAGTAGTCTCGCGGACAGGGTTACTGAAGCTTTCTTT
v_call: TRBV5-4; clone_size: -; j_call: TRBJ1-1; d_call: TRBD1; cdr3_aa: CASSLTKARGRTEAFF; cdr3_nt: TGTGCCAGCAGCTTGACGAAAGCGAGGGGGCGCACTGAAGCTTTCTTT
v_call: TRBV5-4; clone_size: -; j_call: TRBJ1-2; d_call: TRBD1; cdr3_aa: CASSLATGGVGWYGYTF; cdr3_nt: TGTGCCAGCAGCTTGGCGACAGGGGGAGTCGGGTGGTATGGCTACACCTTC
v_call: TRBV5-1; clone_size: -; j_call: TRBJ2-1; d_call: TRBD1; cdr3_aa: CASSQVPTGDGGNEQFF; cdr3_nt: TGCGCCAGCAGCCAGGTCCCGACAGGGGATGGTGGGAATGAGCAGTTCTTC
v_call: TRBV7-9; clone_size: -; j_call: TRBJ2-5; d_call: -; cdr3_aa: CASSLDQALGRTQYF; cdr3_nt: TGTGCCAGCAGCTTAGACCAGGCTCTGGGGCGGACCCAGTACTTC
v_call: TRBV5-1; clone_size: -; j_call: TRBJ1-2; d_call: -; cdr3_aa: CASSLEGRDYGYTF; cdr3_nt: TGCGCCAGCAGCTTGGAGGGGCGCGACTATGGCTACACCTTC
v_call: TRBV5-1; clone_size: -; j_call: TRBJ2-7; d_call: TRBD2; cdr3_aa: CASSSPGRGMYEQYF; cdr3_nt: TGCGCCAGCAGCTCCCCCGGGAGGGGGATGTACGAGCAGTACTTC
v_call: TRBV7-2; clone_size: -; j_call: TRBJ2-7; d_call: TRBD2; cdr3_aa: CASSPTSGGSYEQYF; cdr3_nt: TGTGCCAGCAGCCCCACTAGCGGGGGATCCTACGAGCAGTACTTC
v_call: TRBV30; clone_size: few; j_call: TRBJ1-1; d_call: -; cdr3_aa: CAWSLSKGGWTVNTEAFF; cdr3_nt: TGTGCCTGGAGTTTATCAAAGGGGGGGTGGACGGTTAACACTGAAGCTTTCTTT
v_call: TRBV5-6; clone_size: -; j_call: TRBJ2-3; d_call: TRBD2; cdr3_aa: CASSLGLAALTDTQYF; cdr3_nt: TGTGCCAGCAGCCTGGGACTAGCAGCTCTAACAGATACGCAGTATTTT
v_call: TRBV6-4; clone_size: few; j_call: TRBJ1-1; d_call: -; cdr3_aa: CASSREENTEAFF; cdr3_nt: TGTGCCAGCAGTCGAGAAGAAAACACTGAAGCTTTCTTT
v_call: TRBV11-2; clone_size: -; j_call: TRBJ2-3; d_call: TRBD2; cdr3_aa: CASSLEAGVNTDTQYF; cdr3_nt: TGTGCCAGCAGCTTAGAGGCGGGGGTGAACACAGATACGCAGTATTTT
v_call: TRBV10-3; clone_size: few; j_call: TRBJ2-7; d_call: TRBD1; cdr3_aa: CAIRGQDSSYEQYF; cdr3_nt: TGTGCCATCAGGGGACAGGACAGCTCCTACGAGCAGTACTTC
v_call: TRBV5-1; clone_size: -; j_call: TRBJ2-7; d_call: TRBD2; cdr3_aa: CASSPALTSGSHTYEQYF; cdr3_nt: TGCGCCAGCAGCCCCGCATTGACTAGCGGGAGTCACACCTACGAGCAGTACTTC
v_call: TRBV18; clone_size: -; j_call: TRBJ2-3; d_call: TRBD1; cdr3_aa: CASSATGVSTDTQYF; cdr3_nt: TGTGCCAGCTCGGCGACAGGGGTAAGCACAGATACGCAGTATTTT
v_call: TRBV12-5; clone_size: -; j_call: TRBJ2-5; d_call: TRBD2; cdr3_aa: CASGFGSGRGETQYF; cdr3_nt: TGTGCTAGTGGTTTCGGTAGCGGGAGGGGAGAGACCCAGTACTTC
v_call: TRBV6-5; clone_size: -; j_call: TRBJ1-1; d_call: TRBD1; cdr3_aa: CASSLTSGGGNTEAFF; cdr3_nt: TGTGCCAGCAGTTTGACCTCAGGGGGTGGGAACACTGAAGCTTTCTTT
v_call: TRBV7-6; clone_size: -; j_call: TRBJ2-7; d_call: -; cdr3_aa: CASSLGPGGYEQYF; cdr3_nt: TGTGCCAGCAGCTTAGGGCCTGGGGGGTACGAGCAGTACTTC
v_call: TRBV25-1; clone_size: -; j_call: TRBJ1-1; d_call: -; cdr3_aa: CASSEGGGVTEAFF; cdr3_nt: TGTGCCAGCAGTGAAGGAGGTGGAGTTACTGAAGCTTTCTTT